This T cell receptor beta chain stems from a study of cytomegalovirus exposure and HLA in healthy donors. The primer mix had 60 Vbeta and 13 Jbeta primers. The assay was immunoSEQ multiplex PCR, and TCRdb's table has in-frame clones only and misses some. This sample has 90,000 to 150,000 clones, with around 70% found just once. The germline V gene has CDR1 LNHDA and CDR2 SQIVND (reference sequence). The CDR3 consists of 16 residues. V was trimmed by 4 bases and J by 7 bases, leaving 20 bases between them. About this clone: Its matching antigen is unknown.

Study-wide points: There was a cluster of highly shared sequence variants that was likely a sequencing artifact.

The receptor's source is a woman between 40 and 50 years old in good health and CMV-seropositive. The chain uses TRBV19 and TRBJ1-5; D is uncertain. The sample consisted of PBMCs. The chain's CDR3 is CASSNPLSGPKQPQHF. The CDR3 nucleotides read TGTGCCAGTAGTAACCCTTTGTCAGGCCCTAAACAGCCCCAGCATTTT. Looking up the rest from reference TRBV19 and TRBJ1-5 gives the full variable domain: DGGITQSPKYLFRKEGQNVTLSCEQNLNHDAMYWYRQDPGQGLRLIYYSQIVNDFQKGDIAEGYSVSREKKESFPLTVTSAQKNPTAFYLCASSNPLSGPKQPQHFGDGTRLSIL.